The following is a T cell receptor beta chain sequence with its context. What it binds is not known. The germline V gene encodes CDR1 MNHEY and CDR2 SMNVEV (reference sequence). The V and J ends lost 4 bases and 1 base respectively, with 14 bases between them. This CDR3 is 15 amino acids long. This record belongs to a study of CD8+ T cells in alopecia areata. Study results and limitations: Sequencing of scalp samples also includes resident alphabeta T cells from normal skin.

From alopecia areata patients, lesional scalp punch biopsies and peripheral blood were collected. Following extraction, RNA underwent reverse transcription to cDNA, which served as the sequencing template. Assay used: immunoSEQ multiplex PCR; TCRdb lists only in-frame clones, some missing. The sample lists about 130,000 clones, around 49% occurring once. Sequences were derived from CD8+ T cells sorted from blood, sampled at week 0. This TCR was recovered from a human donor with alopecia areata. This chain uses TRBV27 with TRBJ2-7; no definite D call. The CDR3 DNA is TGTGCCAGCAGTTCTTGGGCGACTGTGTCCTACGAGCAGTACTTC. Translation: CASSSWATVSYEQYF.